This T cell receptor (beta chain) came from a study of beta chain features in type 1 diabetes. This clone has a handful of counts. J gave up 3 bases and V 3 bases, and 6 bases lay outside the gene matches. Germline values: CDR1 LNHDA, CDR2 SQIVND (reference sequence). There are 15 residues in the CDR3. Reverse transcribing all isolated RNA meant expressed TCRB transcripts were sequenced. The method was immunoSEQ multiplex PCR; TCRdb's version includes in-frame clones alone and lacks a portion of them. The data hold 900,000 or so clones, with about 17% observed a single time. The chain recombines TRBV19 with TRBJ2-7, with 9 bases that match TRBD2. Sequencing was carried out using naive CD4+ T cells from blood. This receptor was identified in a young woman in good health. The CDR3, as DNA: TGTGCCAGTAGTATTTCGTTAGCGGGGGACTACGAGCAGTACTTC. Amino acids: CASSISLAGDYEQYF. Based on the CDR3 plus reference TRBV19 and TRBJ2-7, the full variable domain is DGGITQSPKYLFRKEGQNVTLSCEQNLNHDAMYWYRQDPGQGLRLIYYSQIVNDFQKGDIAEGYSVSREKKESFPLTVTSAQKNPTAFYLCASSISLAGDYEQYFGPGTRLTVT.